A single sample is the source of the 21 T cell receptor beta chains below, sequenced in a study of blood T cell repertoires in COVID-19. The method was immunoSEQ multiplex PCR; TCRdb's version includes in-frame clones alone and lacks a portion of them. The sample holds 65,000 or so clones, approximately 80% seen once. Sequenced material: peripheral blood. The origin of the receptors is a woman aged 50 to 60 with active or convalescent COVID-19.

The chain joins TRBV5-1 to TRBJ1-1; no clear D gene. Trimming stripped 6 bases from V and 1 base from J, with 4 bases between. This CDR3 region has 11 residues. Germline CDR1 reads SGHRS; CDR2 reads YFSETQ. The CDR3 DNA is TGCGCCAGCATCAAGAACACTGAAGCTTTCTTT. Encoded protein: CASIKNTEAFF. Using reference TRBV5-1 and TRBJ1-1 for the parts outside the CDR3, the full variable domain is KAGVTQTPRYLIKTRGQQVTLSCSPISGHRSVSWYQQTPGQGLQFLFEYFSETQRNKGNFPGRFSGRQFSNSRSEMNVSTLELGDSALYLCASIKNTEAFFGQGTRLTVV.

The chain joins TRBV11-2 to TRBJ2-1; D is possibly TRBD2 (5 bases). The CDR3 has 13 residues. Per the germline V gene, CDR1 is SGHAT and CDR2 is FQNNGV. V gave up 2 bases and J gave up 9 bases, with 11 bases separating them. The CDR3 coding sequence is TGTGCCAGCAGCTTATCGAAGCGGAGTGAGCAGTTCTTC. Translated, it gives CASSLSKRSEQFF.

This chain connects TRBV27 to TRBJ2-7; the match to TRBD1 covers 12 bases. The CDR3 length is 14 residues. From germline, CDR1 is MNHEY and CDR2 SMNVEV (reference sequence). Trimming removed 4 bases from V and 9 bases from J; junction bases left unmatched: 7. The CDR3 DNA reads TGTGCCAGCAGTTCGCCCGGGACAGGGGGCGGGCAGTACTTC. Translating it yields CASSSPGTGGGQYF.

This clone was counted a few times. The rearrangement uses TRBV9 and TRBJ1-6; the match to TRBD1 covers 8 bases. The CDR3 has 13 amino acids. CDR1 and CDR2 from the germline V gene are SGDLS and YYNGEE. J gave up 10 bases and V 3 bases, and 3 bases lay outside the gene matches. Here the CDR3 reads CASSGQGLSPLHF. CDR3 nucleotides: TGTGCCAGCAGCGGACAGGGGTTATCACCCCTCCACTTT.

The chain recombines TRBV3-1 (or the pseudogene TRBV3-2) with TRBJ2-1; TRBD2 matches 12 bases. V was pared by 1 base and J by 8 bases, with 3 bases of the junction left unmatched. The CDR3 has 15 residues. Germline CDR1 reads LGHDT; CDR2 reads YNNKEL (reference sequence). CDR3 sequence reads: CASSQGLAGGHEQFF. Written as DNA, the CDR3 is TGTGCCAGCAGCCAAGGGCTAGCGGGAGGGCATGAGCAGTTCTTC.

This CDR3 is CASSPGGEGYGYTF. Written as DNA, the CDR3 is TGTGCCAGCAGTCCAGGCGGCGAGGGTTATGGCTACACCTTC. This chain links TRBV28 with TRBJ1-2; D is uncertain. CDR3 size: 14 residues. CDR1 is MDHEN and CDR2 is SYDVKM in the germline V gene. The V gene lost 5 bases and the J gene lost 5 bases, with 15 bases spanning the gap.

V and J are TRBV27 and TRBJ1-2; 7 bases are shared with TRBD1. Trimming at V came to 1 base and at J to 4 bases, leaving 6 bases not matched to a gene. Germline CDR1 MNHEY, CDR2 SMNVEV (reference sequence). The CDR3 is made up of 15 amino acids. In nucleotides, the CDR3 is TGTGCCAGCAGTTTATTCCGGGACAGTGGCTATGGCTACACCTTC. This codes for CASSLFRDSGYGYTF.

This sequence joins TRBV11-3 and TRBJ2-2, with TRBD1 matching over 7 bases. V trimming: 5 bases; J trimming: 0 bases; junction bases outside the gene matches: 6. The germline V gene encodes CDR1 SGHNT and CDR2 YENEEA. This CDR3 is 16 amino acids long. The CDR3 reads CASSARGTANTGELFF. The CDR3 DNA reads as TGTGCCAGCAGCGCCAGAGGGACAGCGAACACCGGGGAGCTGTTTTTT.

This clone was seen a few times. The chain links TRBV7-8 to TRBJ2-3; 7 bases map to TRBD2. Germline V CDR1 and CDR2: SGHVS, FQNEAQ. The CDR3 totals 16 residues. The V gene end was trimmed by 1 base and the J gene end by 0 bases; junction bases not matched to a gene: 4. CDR3 sequence (DNA): TGTGCCAGCAGCTTAGTAGCGGGCCCGAGCACAGATACGCAGTATTTT. Translating it yields CASSLVAGPSTDTQYF.

This rearrangement joins TRBV3-1 (or the pseudogene TRBV3-2) to TRBJ2-1; D unresolved. The V end was cut by 8 bases, the J end by 9 bases, with 11 bases between. The germline CDR1 and CDR2 sequences are LGHDT and YNNKEL (reference sequence). The CDR3 sequence is 11 residues long. CDR3: CASSSRGEQFF. CDR3 sequence (DNA): TGTGCCAGCTCCTCTAGAGGTGAGCAGTTCTTC.

The rearrangement links TRBV7-3 to TRBJ2-1, with 14 bases fitting TRBD2. There are 15 residues in the CDR3. The junction had 1 base not matched to a gene; V was cut back by 4 bases and J by 5 bases. Germline CDR1 and CDR2: SGHTA and FQGTGA. CDR3 DNA sequence: TGTGCCAGCAGCTCGGGACTAGCGGGAGACAATGAGCAGTTCTTC. As protein: CASSSGLAGDNEQFF.

The genes are TRBV9 and TRBJ1-3; D gene unclear. The length of the CDR3 is 13 residues. Germline lookup yields CDR1 SGDLS and CDR2 YYNGEE. V was shortened by 3 bases and J by 3 bases, with 7 bases between the two germline ends. The DNA of the CDR3 is TGTGCCAGCAGCGCAACGGTTGGAAACACCATATATTTT. This encodes CASSATVGNTIYF. Together with reference TRBV9 and TRBJ1-3, the CDR3 gives the full variable domain: DSGVTQTPKHLITATGQRVTLRCSPRSGDLSVYWYQQSLDQGLQFLIQYYNGEERAKGNILERFSAQQFPDLHSELNLSSLELGDSALYFCASSATVGNTIYFGEGSWLTVV.

The chain uses TRBV5-4 and TRBJ2-1; 12 nucleotides agree with TRBD2. With 0 bases clipped from V and 7 bases from J, the junction kept 5 bases outside the gene matches. The CDR3 sequence is 16 residues long. Germline values: CDR1 SGHNT, CDR2 YYREEE (reference sequence). CDR3: CASSLALAGGGNEQFF. The CDR3 nucleotides are TGTGCCAGCAGCTTGGCGCTAGCGGGAGGGGGAAATGAGCAGTTCTTC.

The chain links TRBV27 to TRBJ2-7; 7 bases are a match to TRBD1. V dropped 3 bases and J dropped 2; count of bases not matched to a gene: 4. CDR1 MNHEY and CDR2 SMNVEV come from the germline V gene (reference sequence). The CDR3 covers 14 residues. Here the CDR3 reads CASSLRDSPYEQYF. CDR3 in DNA: TGTGCCAGCAGTTTGAGGGACAGCCCCTACGAGCAGTACTTC.

The DNA for the CDR3 is TGCGCCAGCAGCCAAGTCGGGGAGAACACTGAAGCTTTCTTT. It codes for CASSQVGENTEAFF. This chain connects TRBV4-1 to TRBJ1-1; unclear D gene. Germline-derived CDR1 and CDR2 are MGHRA and YSYEKL. V gave up 1 base and J gave up 1 base, with 7 bases separating them. The CDR3 length is 14 residues.

The table lists this clone with a few counts. The chain couples TRBV5-1 to TRBJ2-5; TRBD2 might be the D (6 bases). V lost 5 bases and J lost 2, with 13 bases in between. The CDR3 length is 14 residues. The V gene's germline CDR1 is SGHRS and CDR2 YFSETQ. CDR3 loop: CASSRRGVQETQYF. CDR3 bases: TGCGCCAGCAGTCGGCGGGGCGTTCAAGAGACCCAGTACTTC.

This clone has a single count. This rearrangement joins TRBV14 to TRBJ1-6, with D uncertain. V was pared by 4 bases and J by 0 bases, with 10 bases between. CDR1 and CDR2 from the germline V gene are SGHDN and FVKESK. CDR3 length: 16 residues. The CDR3: CASSLAVGSYNSPLHF. CDR3 in DNA: TGTGCCAGCAGCCTAGCTGTCGGCTCCTATAATTCACCCCTCCACTTT. Based on the CDR3 plus reference TRBV14 and TRBJ1-6, the full variable domain is EAGVTQFPSHSVIEKGQTVTLRCDPISGHDNLYWYRRVMGKEIKFLLHFVKESKQDESGMPNNRFLAERTGGTYSTLKVQPAELEDSGVYFCASSLAVGSYNSPLHFGNGTRLTVT.

The chain employs TRBV7-2 and TRBJ2-7; 8 positions match TRBD2. The CDR3 is 14 residues long. The ends lost 5 bases at V and 4 bases at J; junction bases unmatched: 7. Germline CDR1 and CDR2: SGHTA and FQGNSA. The CDR3 loop reads CASSPASGGYEQYF. The CDR3 region has the DNA TGTGCCAGCAGCCCGGCGAGCGGGGGTTACGAGCAGTACTTC. Full variable domain (missing parts from reference TRBV7-2 and TRBJ2-7): GAGVSQSPSNKVTEKGKDVELRCDPISGHTALYWYRQSLGQGLEFLIYFQGNSAPDKSGLPSDRFSAERTGGSVSTLTIQRTQQEDSAVYLCASSPASGGYEQYFGPGTRLTVT.

The chain employs TRBV4-1 and TRBJ2-7, with TRBD1 as a possible D gene (5 bases). The CDR3 has 16 amino acids. In germline, CDR1 is MGHRA, CDR2 YSYEKL. The V gene lost 6 bases and the J gene lost 3 bases, with 21 bases spanning the gap. Here the CDR3 reads CASSREGDHSFYEQYF. Written as DNA, the CDR3 is TGCGCCAGCAGTCGAGAAGGGGATCACAGTTTCTACGAGCAGTACTTC.

The CDR3 is CASQGAANQPQHF. The DNA for the CDR3 is TGTGCCAGTCAGGGGGCCGCAAATCAGCCCCAGCATTTT. The J gene is TRBJ1-5, the V gene TRBV12-3 or TRBV12-4, with 8 nucleotides matching TRBD1. V trimming: 9 bases; J trimming: 4 bases; junction bases outside the gene matches: 5. The CDR3 covers 13 residues.

This rearrangement joins TRBV18 to TRBJ2-7; 8 bases line up with TRBD1. This CDR3 has 14 residues. Germline-derived CDR1 and CDR2 are KGHSH and LQKENI. The trim removed 3 bases at V and 5 bases at J, leaving 6 bases unmatched. The CDR3 nucleotides read TGTGCCAGCTCACCCCCCGGGACAGGAAACGAGCAGTACTTC. Translating it yields CASSPPGTGNEQYF.